The entry that follows covers one T cell receptor (beta chain) sequence. Its target antigen remains unknown. No quality values exist for individual bases; no much larger clone is one base distant. Read against the paper, the sample's time point label means: at surgical resection after neoadjuvant nivolumab +/- ipilimumab. The samples were taken from NEOSTAR, a phase 2 randomized trial in operable NSCLC that tested neoadjuvant nivolumab or nivolumab plus ipilimumab, followed by surgery. This sample is part of a study of neoadjuvant nivolumab and ipilimumab in lung cancer (dated by TCRdb to about 2020). Turning to the overall study: Nivolumab was given at 3 mg/kg intravenously on days 1, 15 and 29, and the combination arm added ipilimumab 1 mg/kg on day 1 only. The primary trial endpoint was the major pathologic response (MPR) rate in the intention-to-treat population in each study arm. Of the approximately 46 patients with operable NSCLC treated in the trial, approximately 23 were randomized to nivolumab monotherapy and roughly 21 to nivolumab plus ipilimumab. The study compared TCR repertoires in pretherapy (baseline) peripheral blood with TCR repertoires in tumors resected at surgery following neoadjuvant immune checkpoint blockade. Matched pretherapy and resected tumor pairs were analyzed from seven patients, of whom four had been treated with nivolumab and three with nivolumab plus ipilimumab. Points the paper makes about the study in general: Richness in tumors resected after neoadjuvant therapy showed a positive correlation with pretherapy blood TCR richness (Spearman R ~ 0.78). From pretherapy to surgery, tumor T-cell richness and clonality went up in three of three dual-therapy tumors, versus only two of four nivolumab-treated tumors. A small number of samples underwent TCR sequencing. Resected tumors had greater TCR richness and clonality than tumor-adjacent uninvolved lung, and increases were observed in more dual-therapy-treated tumors. No significant correlation was found between TCR clonality and pathologic tumor regression, and only a single major-pathologic-response sample was available for the analysis of TCR clonality versus pathologic tumor regression.

Via the germline V gene (reference sequence), CDR1 is MNHEY and CDR2 SMNVEV. Cut back by 6 bases and 9 bases, the V and J ends lie 17 bases apart. Measured from the cysteine to the phenylalanine, the CDR3 is 13 residues long. The read is trimmed to its CDR3 DNA, 39 bases read in frame from base 1. The library was generated by the immunoSEQ multiplex PCR assay. The authors' pipeline ran thus. Repertoires were summarized in terms of richness and clonality, and significantly expanded and contracted clones between pre- and post-therapy samples were identified. TCRdb took this table from immuneACCESS and kept in-frame rearrangements with V and J called. Such tables lack part of the clones; where checked against another copy, unresolved V genes explain under half of the gap, and the rest is unexplained. Clonal size and the V and J genes are those of that table, whereas D and trimming came from the DNA. A total of thousands of clones appear in this sample, roughly 76% of them only once. 4% to 5.5% of the sample is held by the ten biggest clonotypes.

The TCR originated in an adult with non-small cell lung cancer. The specimen was tumor tissue, collected after neoadjuvant nivolumab, alone or with ipilimumab, at or shortly before surgery. This sequence uses TRBV27 and TRBJ1-2; the D gene assignment is ambiguous. The CDR3 has the sequence CASRKNRLQSYTF. The nucleotide sequence reads as follows: TGTGCCAGCAGAAAGAATCGACTCCAAAGCTACACCTTC.